The clone carrying this T cell receptor beta chain has a count of ten or more. V was trimmed by 6 bases and J by 9 bases, leaving 14 bases between them. Germline CDR1 is SEHNR and CDR2 is FQNEAQ (reference sequence). CDR3 length: 13 residues. The data stem from a study of T cells after yellow fever vaccination. UMIs were added to TCR cDNA along with a universal primer site when it was made by 5'RACE template switching. TCRdb called the 5' RACE reads again in MiXCR, with one record for every CDR3 protein. Among 35,000 to 55,000 distinct CDR3 sequences, 6.5% to 8.5% were seen once, and the ten largest hold around 16%.

The chain employs TRBV7-9 and TRBJ1-4; D not resolved. The source is a man younger than 45 who received the YFV17D yellow fever vaccine. Source: CD8+ T cells not binding an NS4B(214-222) dextramer, sorted from PBMCs, taken 45 days after the yellow fever booster vaccination. This CDR3 reads CASRNWREKKLFF. The CDR3 DNA sequence: TGTGCCAGCAGAAACTGGCGGGAAAAAAAACTGTTTTTT.